The next 19 T cell receptor beta chains were all read from a single sample in a study of CD8 T cells in Susac syndrome. RNA, at 0.5 to 1 ug, was reverse transcribed with random hexamers. TCRdb recomputed calls from the immunoSEQ multiplex PCR reads with MiXCR, one row per CDR3 protein. Here the sample spans under 200,000 distinct CDR3 sequences, roughly 95% being singletons. The sample taken for sequencing was CD4+ T cells from PBMCs. These receptors were taken from a human donor with Susac syndrome.

V usage is TRBV15 and J usage is TRBJ2-3; D is unresolved. The germline V gene encodes CDR1 LNHNV and CDR2 YYDKDF (reference sequence). V gave up 0 bases and J gave up 7 bases, with 5 bases separating them. The CDR3 loop spans 12 amino acids. The CDR3 region is CATSREGHTQYF. CDR3 coding DNA: TGTGCCACCAGCAGAGAAGGGCATACGCAGTATTTT.

The chain carries TRBV30 and TRBJ1-2, with unresolved D. CDR3 size: 13 residues. The V gene's germline CDR1 is GTSNPN and CDR2 SVGIG (reference sequence). With 3 bases removed from V and 1 base from J, the gap between germline ends came to 9 bases. In DNA, the CDR3 is TGTGCCTGGAGAGGGCAGTTTAACTATGGCTACACCTTC. It is translated as CAWRGQFNYGYTF.

The V and J genes are TRBV24-1 and TRBJ2-5; D is uncertain. Germline CDR1 KGHDR, CDR2 SFDVKD. Trimming pared 1 base from V and 4 bases from J, leaving 3 bases between. The CDR3 covers 12 residues. CDR3 sequence: CATSDFGETQYF. The CDR3 coding sequence is TGTGCCACCAGTGATTTTGGAGAGACCCAGTACTTC.

This chain's CDR3 is CSVGDRGDSPLHF. CDR3 bases: TGCAGCGTTGGCGACAGGGGGGATTCACCCCTCCACTTT. The J gene is TRBJ1-6, the V gene TRBV29-1; 9 bases map to TRBD1. The CDR3 consists of 13 residues. V lost 4 bases and J lost 8; bases outside the gene matches: 3. CDR1 is SQVTM and CDR2 is ANQGSEA in the germline V gene. Using reference TRBV29-1 and TRBJ1-6 for the parts outside the CDR3, the full variable domain is SAVISQKPSRDICQRGTSLTIQCQVDSQVTMMFWYRQQPGQSLTLIATANQGSEATYESGFVIDKFPISRPNLTFSTLTVSNMSPEDSSIYLCSVGDRGDSPLHFGNGTRLTVT.

For the CDR3, the DNA is TGTGCCAGCAGTCCAGTTCTCCAAGAGACCCAGTACTTC. Protein product: CASSPVLQETQYF. This chain uses TRBV27 with TRBJ2-5; D unclear. There are 13 residues in the CDR3. V shed 5 bases and J shed 1 base, with 8 bases lying between them. Per germline, CDR1 MNHEY and CDR2 SMNVEV (reference sequence).

The chain couples TRBV6-5 to TRBJ2-5; D may match TRBD1 or TRBD2 (5 bases each). Between the trimmed V and J ends, which lost 0 bases and 5 bases, there was a span of 13 bases. This CDR3 contains 15 residues. The germline V gene encodes CDR1 MNHEY and CDR2 SVGAGI. Here the CDR3 reads CASSYSGRGRETQYF. For the CDR3, the DNA is TGTGCCAGCAGTTACTCGGGACGGGGCAGGGAGACCCAGTACTTC.

This rearrangement joins TRBV11-2 to TRBJ1-2; no reliable D call. CDR3 length equals 14 residues. CDR1 and CDR2 (germline): SGHAT, FQNNGV. V lost 5 bases to trimming and J lost 4 bases, with 14 bases between them. CDR3 in DNA: TGTGCCAGCAGCCCCCGCGGCTGGGGCTATGGCTACACCTTC. Translation gives CASSPRGWGYGYTF.

This rearrangement joins TRBV15 to TRBJ2-7, with D tentatively TRBD1 or TRBD2 (5 bases each). Germline CDR1 and CDR2: LNHNV and YYDKDF (reference sequence). This CDR3 region has 15 residues. V lost 2 bases and J 3 bases, leaving 14 bases between the germline ends. The CDR3 nucleotides are TGTGCCACCAGCAGACCCAGCGAGGGGCGCTACGAGCAGTACTTC. The encoded protein is CATSRPSEGRYEQYF.

As DNA, the CDR3 is TGCAGCGTTGAAACCCCTTTTAGGGTCTATGGCTACACCTTC. Residues: CSVETPFRVYGYTF. This chain joins TRBV29-1 and TRBJ1-2; D gene unclear. The germline V and J ends were trimmed by 2 bases and 4 bases, with 14 bases remaining between them. Germline CDR1 is SQVTM and CDR2 is ANQGSEA. CDR3 length: 14 residues.

The V call is TRBV20-1, the J call TRBJ2-5; D call uncertain. CDR3 size: 12 residues. With 3 bases removed from V and 0 bases from J, the gap between germline ends came to 5 bases. Per germline, CDR1 DFQATT and CDR2 SNEGSKA (reference sequence). CDR3 loop: CSAREYQETQYF. In DNA form, the CDR3 reads TGCAGTGCTAGGGAGTACCAAGAGACCCAGTACTTC.

The chain combines TRBV23-1 with TRBJ2-1; TRBD1 aligns across 9 bases. TRBV23-1 is flagged as an ORF with uncertain function. Trimming at V came to 1 base and at J to 3 bases, leaving 7 bases not matched to a gene. This CDR3 has 17 residues. CDR3 in DNA: TGCGCCAGCAGTCAATTGACAGGGGGTGACTACTACAATGAGCAGTTCTTC. Translating gives CASSQLTGGDYYNEQFF.

V is TRBV30 and J is TRBJ2-7; 8 nucleotides match TRBD1. The CDR3 runs to 12 residues. The V and J ends lost 4 bases and 4 bases, in that order; junction bases with no gene match: 3. CDR1 is GTSNPN, CDR2 SVGIG, per germline (reference sequence). The CDR3 spells CAWTGGGYEQYF. The CDR3 DNA reads TGTGCCTGGACAGGGGGCGGTTACGAGCAGTACTTC.

This sequence joins TRBV4-1 and TRBJ1-1; D gene unclear. V lost 3 bases, J lost 0 bases, and 17 bases lay in between. The CDR3 extends over 17 amino acids. Per germline, CDR1 MGHRA and CDR2 YSYEKL. DNA of the CDR3: TGCGCCAGCAGCCAGCCTGTCGGGTTTCTTATGAACACTGAAGCTTTCTTT. This translates into CASSQPVGFLMNTEAFF.

The chain links TRBV9 to TRBJ2-3, with D maybe TRBD2 (6 bases). Trimming removed 5 bases at V and 0 bases at J, with 13 bases between. This CDR3 has 15 amino acids. The V gene's germline CDR1 is SGDLS and CDR2 YYNGEE. The CDR3: CASSRGTYSTDTQYF. The CDR3 coding sequence is TGTGCCAGCAGTCGCGGGACTTATAGCACAGATACGCAGTATTTT.

The chain carries TRBV20-1 and TRBJ2-5, with 8 bases aligning to TRBD2. This CDR3 has 15 residues. The germline V gene has CDR1 DFQATT and CDR2 SNEGSKA (reference sequence). V was clipped by 3 bases and J by 2 bases; unmatched bases: 8. The CDR3 DNA sequence: TGCAGTGCTAGGTGGTCGGGGGGGCTACAAGAGACCCAGTACTTC. This gives the protein CSARWSGGLQETQYF.

CDR3 in amino acids: CSAITGQFNQPQHF. The CDR3 DNA reads as TGCAGTGCTATAACGGGACAGTTCAATCAGCCCCAGCATTTT. V is TRBV20-1 and J is TRBJ1-5, with 7 nucleotides matching TRBD1. Germline-derived CDR1 and CDR2 are DFQATT and SNEGSKA (reference sequence). This CDR3 has 14 residues. The junction had 6 bases not matched to a gene; V was cut back by 4 bases and J by 3 bases.

The chain links TRBV29-1 to TRBJ2-4; D remains unclear. The CDR3 consists of 11 residues. The V end was cut by 3 bases, the J end by 3 bases, with 3 bases between. In germline, CDR1 is SQVTM, CDR2 ANQGSEA. Here the CDR3 DNA reads TGCAGCGTTGAGGTCAAAAACATTCAGTACTTC. Its protein is CSVEVKNIQYF.

The rearrangement links TRBV24-1 to TRBJ1-1, with D hard to call. This CDR3 spans 13 amino acids. Germline V gene sequence: CDR1 KGHDR, CDR2 SFDVKD. V was clipped by 6 bases and J by 3 bases, with 10 bases between them. The CDR3 region is CATSPRRDTEAFF. DNA of the CDR3: TGTGCCACCAGTCCTCGCCGGGACACTGAAGCTTTCTTT.

The rearrangement uses TRBV4-3 and TRBJ2-5, with 15 bases aligning to TRBD2. Germline trimming cut 1 base from V and 14 bases from J; bases unmatched to any gene: 5. This CDR3 has 14 residues. Germline loops: CDR1 LGHNA, CDR2 YSLEER. The CDR3 coding sequence is TGCGCCAGCAGCCAAGGGACTAGCGGGGGGGCGTTCTACTTC. Encoded protein: CASSQGTSGGAFYF.